This entry features one T cell receptor (beta chain) sequence. The data were taken from a study of control samples from healthy donors and cancer patients. CDR3 length: 15 residues. Germline V CDR1 and CDR2: MNHEY, SVGAGI. Trimming left V 5 bases short and J 0 bases short, with 12 bases between. Clones were read by immunoSEQ multiplex PCR, and TCRdb kept only the in-frame ones, dropping some. The sample lists 390,000 or so clones, over 75% occurring once. This TCR was recovered from a man in his forties or fifties with head and neck cancer. V is TRBV6-5 and J is TRBJ2-3; D unresolved. Sequenced material: PBMCs. CDR3 protein: CASSPDGTSTDTQYF. The CDR3, as DNA: TGTGCCAGCAGTCCGGACGGAACTAGCACAGATACGCAGTATTTT.